This T cell receptor beta chain was sequenced in a study of T cells in Graves' hyperthyroidism and ophthalmopathy. This clonotype came up many times. The CDR3 is made up of 16 amino acids. Between the trimmed V and J ends, which lost 0 bases and 6 bases, there was a span of 17 bases. CDR1 and CDR2 from the germline V gene are MDHEN and SYDVKM. Using RNA transcripts as the source, TCR beta CDR3 regions were amplified. Primed by the HTBI set, a first-round RT-PCR was run on the TCR CDR3. TCRdb re-called the multiplex PCR reads with MiXCR, one entry per CDR3 protein. The sample includes some 740,000 distinct CDR3 sequences, less than 15% seen only once; the top ten take approximately 10%.

This chain uses TRBV28 with TRBJ1-1; the D gene is possibly TRBD1 (5 bases). The sequenced material came from blood. This TCR was recovered from a woman between 18 and 29 years old with Graves' hyperthyroidism. The chain's CDR3 is CASSLWSQGPVSEAFF. In DNA form, the CDR3 reads TGTGCCAGCAGTTTATGGTCCCAGGGCCCGGTCTCTGAAGCTTTCTTT.